The sequence of this T cell receptor beta chain was determined in a study of OX40 agonist ivuxolimab in advanced cancers. The sample holds a few counts of this clone. The CDR3 spans 17 residues. Trimming at V came to 9 bases and at J to 0 bases, leaving 11 bases not matched to a gene. The V gene's germline CDR1 is MNHEY and CDR2 SMNVEV (reference sequence). The assay was immunoSEQ multiplex PCR, and TCRdb's table has in-frame clones only and misses some. This sample has tens of thousands of clones, with around 83% found just once. The receptor's source is an adult with an advanced solid tumor such as melanoma, head and neck, liver or kidney cancer. Sequences were derived from CD4+ or CD8+ T cells sorted from blood, sampled in a trial of the OX40 agonist ivuxolimab. The chain uses TRBV27 and TRBJ1-5; 10 nucleotides match TRBD1. CDR3 sequence (DNA): TGTGCCAGTGCAAAGGGACAGGGGCTAATTAGCAATCAGCCCCAGCATTTT. Translating it yields CASAKGQGLISNQPQHF.